The clone carrying this TCR beta chain appeared many times. Its specificity is not known. These data belong to a study of Graves' ophthalmopathy and Graves' hyperthyroidism. Study summary: Samples of peripheral blood were obtained at initial diagnosis, prior to treatment of any kind. Study observations and caveats: Both an approximately 70% sensitivity and a 72.22% specificity characterized the model's predictions of ophthalmopathy progression.

The TCR beta CDR3 regions underwent amplification from RNA transcripts. Following a first-round RT-PCR that used HTBI primers, a second-round multiplex PCR was carried out. Using its own MiXCR run on the multiplex PCR reads, TCRdb lists one record per CDR3 protein. Here the sample spans a few hundred thousand distinct CDR3 sequences, 15% being singletons. The CDR3 spans 19 residues. CDR1 is LNHDA, CDR2 SQIVND, per germline (reference sequence). Deletions cut 3 bases from V and 1 base from J, with 19 bases between. Each hyperthyroidism patient was newly diagnosed, with under 2 months' duration, and aged 18 to 65.

This receptor was identified in a woman aged 18-29 years with stable Graves' hyperthyroidism. V gene TRBV19 combines with J gene TRBJ2-6; D possibly matches TRBD1 or TRBD2 (5 bases each). Material for sequencing was peripheral blood. Written as DNA, the CDR3 is TGTGCCAGTAGTATCCTGGGACCGGGACGGCAGTCTGGGGCCAACGTCCTGACTTTC. The encoded protein is CASSILGPGRQSGANVLTF.